This T cell receptor beta chain was sequenced for a study of cytomegalovirus exposure and HLA in healthy donors (dated by TCRdb to 2016 to 2017). For the wider study: An earlier analysis of 587 of the donors reported 276 Gb of sequence data and 90 million to 120 million unique TCR beta sequences obtained from 150 million to 200 million T cells. About 280 gigabases of sequencing data and 70 million to 85 million unique TCR sequences were included in an early release covering 500 to 750 HLA-typed donors. The genetic ancestry cluster associated with self-reported Caucasian donors included about 84% of the 398 genotyped donors. The aim of the study was to test whether cataloging public T cell receptors could identify signatures of past pathogen exposure. The study profiled the T cell repertoires of 500 to 800 subjects by immunosequencing and related them to cytomegalovirus serostatus. In addition to the first cohort of 666 subjects, a separate validation cohort of 130 or so different subjects was used. High-throughput TCR immunosequencing, statistical association of individual TCRs with disease status, and machine learning were combined to predict cytomegalovirus infection status. A later analysis re-examined previously published TCR beta repertoires from 600 to 700 donors and added high-resolution HLA genotyping to investigate patterns of TCR occurrence. Rather than drawing on any new phenotypic data, the later analysis identified candidate immune exposures from TCR beta sequences and the way those sequences occurred across donors. An earlier analysis of around 540 of the donors applied high-throughput TCR beta sequencing to assess whether each TCR beta V gene segment acted as functional or pseudogenic. Donor age, sex, ethnicity and CMV serostatus were compiled together with the repertoire data. A later genetic analysis used genome-wide SNP genotypes for about three fifths of the 666 donors, treating that subset as a discovery cohort. All discovery cohort repertoires had been generated using a single sequencing platform. HLA typing covered class I and class II loci at four-digit resolution. Typing coverage differed by locus: A, B, C, DRB1 and DQB1 were typed in roughly 629-640 donors, DQA1 in around 500, DPA1 in 600 to 610, and DPB1 in 450 to 480. Roughly 5 DR-DQ haplotypes were handled as single units for association and clustering, since linkage in the cohort was strong. On average, 235,054 unique TCR beta nucleotide sequences were sequenced per donor among a few hundred genotyped donors of the cohort, with about 17% of those sequences being non-productive. Study-wide conclusions, independent of this receptor: A cluster of highly shared sequence variants was judged likely to represent a technical artifact of the sequencing pipeline. In a later analysis, the rate of TCR association differed among HLA loci, with DRB1 alleles having the most associated TCRs and HLA-C alleles having the fewest. The study listed approximately 160 TCR beta chains as associated with cytomegalovirus. In an earlier analysis of some 540 of the donors, most TCR beta V segments appeared in productive rearrangements about 90% or about 30% of the time, broadly matching IMGT annotations. While some public TCRs were present in many individuals, most TCR sequences turned up only very rarely across donors. A few of the identified cytomegalovirus-associated TCR beta chains were confirmed in vitro to be specific for cytomegalovirus antigens. Most CMV-associated TCR beta chains appeared to be HLA-restricted in a later analysis, and the HLA associations seemed to be driven largely by CMV exposure. Correlated functional status among segregating V segments might reflect linkage disequilibrium, but an unknown experimental factor could not be ruled out. Strong co-occurrence of HLA alleles, especially DR and DQ, made assigning TCR associations to individual alleles difficult. The only immune exposure information available for the cohort was CMV serostatus. Because the 87-base-pair reads could not distinguish some IMGT-functional V segments, including TRBV6-2 and TRBV6-3, those segments were excluded. A later genetic analysis reported fewer N-insertions in productive TCRs among donors in an Asian-associated ancestry cluster than the roughly 640-donor mean. A later genetic analysis associated a missense DCLRE1C variant with V-gene and J-gene trimming of TCR beta chains, and an independent cohort replicated the association. Compared with equally common non-associated chains, HLA-associated TCR beta chains in a later analysis were more clonally expanded and had lower generation probabilities. According to a later analysis, parvovirus B19, influenza, CMV and Epstein-Barr virus appeared linked to several top co-occurrence clusters. Only TCR beta chains were sequenced in this cohort, and the absence of alpha or paired-chain data limited detectable features. Because some donors lacked HLA typing at each locus, the association tests relied only on the typed subset. Sequencing depth was assumed to be roughly uniform across donors in the presence/absence analyses, though that assumption may not hold. Because counts were too low, around 17 rarely observed V segments, including chromosome 9 orphons, were left out of the earlier analysis of 587 of the donors. A later analysis associated approximately 17,000 TCR beta sequences with specific HLA alleles at a false discovery rate of 0.05. According to the authors, the approach could potentially be generalized to other disease states and immunological phenotypes. A further reported finding was that TCR beta sequences accurately predicted the HLA-A and HLA-B alleles for most subjects in the first cohort. In both the original and validation cohorts, the classifier was reported to diagnose cytomegalovirus status with high specificity and sensitivity.

The cohort comprised some 700 healthy bone marrow donors. All cohort members were sampled while nominally healthy, although unrecorded immune exposures were likely present. The donor tested CMV seronegative and was one of the 352 seronegative cohort members. Every donor gave a peripheral blood sample, and the peripheral blood mononuclear cells from that sample were used for TCR beta sequencing. Genomic DNA extraction from the blood cell samples was performed with the Qiagen DNeasy Blood Extraction Kit. A remark on this clone: The clone's antigen remains unknown. Base qualities are not provided; no much larger clone lies one nucleotide away.

From the cysteine through the phenylalanine, the CDR3 covers 15 amino acids. The kept DNA is CDR3 alone, 45 bases in frame from the first base. CDR1 and CDR2 are read off the germline V gene (reference sequence) as SGHKS and YYEKEE. V lost 0 bases and J lost 8 bases, and the count of bases not matched to a germline gene is 10. Receptor amplification or capture employed the immunoSEQ multiplex PCR assay. For the multiplex PCR, a mixture combining 60 forward primers for TCR Vbeta segments and 13 reverse primers for TCR Jbeta segments was used. A multiplex PCR assay on genomic DNA amplified the CDR3 region of rearranged TCR beta genes. The amplified TCR beta libraries were sequenced on the Illumina HiSeq System as 87-base-pair reads. The original pipeline was this. In a later analysis, roughly 80 million unique TCR beta chains were counted across the 500 to 700 repertoires, and roughly 11 million of these chains were shared by at least two donors. Raw reads were error-corrected and collapsed into unique sequences by a nearest-neighbor algorithm in which closely related sequences were merged to remove PCR and sequencing errors. V, D and J gene segments were assigned by aligning CDR3 sequences to IMGT reference sequences. For a sequence to be retained, a match of at least six nucleotides was required to both a V gene segment and a J gene segment. Rearrangements were classified as productive when the CDR3 lacked stop codons and remained in frame with V and J, and all other rearrangements were classified as non-productive. Following IMGT convention, CDR3 was defined as the stretch from the second conserved V-encoded cysteine up to the conserved J-encoded phenylalanine. Sequences without an unambiguous match to a single V gene segment were excluded from the earlier analysis of several hundred of the donors. In an earlier analysis of roughly 600 of the donors, a V segment was called functional when productive rearrangements were above 56.7%, and segregating when the standard deviation between donors exceeded 5%. To diagnose cytomegalovirus status from the catalog of TCR beta chain sequences, a statistical classification framework was built. In a later analysis, V and J genes were assigned by comparing TCR nucleotide sequences against IMGT/GENE-DB human TR gene sequences. Using the TCRdist pipeline, a later analysis assigned CDR3 sequences along with most-parsimonious VDJ recombination scenarios. In a later analysis, each TCR beta chain was defined by its CDR3 amino acid sequence together with its V-gene family, and reads lacking a unique V-gene family were excluded. In a later analysis, around 650 highly shared, low-generation-probability nucleotide sequences were removed to address suspected cross-contamination and a sequencing artifact. In a later analysis, a clonal expansion index was calculated for each public chain from normalized within-repertoire ranks of inferred template counts. A later analysis computed generation probabilities with a VDJ recombination model fitted to out-of-frame rearrangements, and checked the results against IGoR. A later analysis scored TCR-TCR, TCR-HLA and TCR-CMV co-occurrence with hypergeometric tests, applying a repertoire-size bias correction to TCR pairs. To estimate false discovery rates, a later analysis permuted the HLA or CMV assignments 20 times. In a later analysis, co-occurring TCRs were grouped with DBSCAN, and TCRdist sequence similarity was added when clustering was performed within HLA-allele-positive subsets. Repertoires with fewer than 30,000 or more than 120,000 public chains, plus five repertoires with anomalous nucleotide sharing, were excluded from co-occurrence clustering. What TCRdb holds here is the immuneACCESS table cut down to in-frame rearrangements. Part of the clones is not present; checked against another copy, under half of the missing clones reflect an unresolved V gene, and the others are unexplained. For V, J and clone size, that table is used; D and trimming come from the DNA. This sample comprises about 120,000 clones, around 86% of them detected only once. In total, the top ten clones hold 2.1% of the sample.

This chain joins TRBV5-5 to TRBJ1-2; 7 bases in the junction line up with TRBD1. Sequencing used PBMCs. The source of this sequence is a man aged 30 to 45 in good health and CMV-seronegative. This receptor carries the CDR3 CASSLGAITGAGYTF. Read as DNA, the sequence is TGTGCCAGCAGCTTGGGAGCCATTACAGGGGCAGGCTACACCTTC.